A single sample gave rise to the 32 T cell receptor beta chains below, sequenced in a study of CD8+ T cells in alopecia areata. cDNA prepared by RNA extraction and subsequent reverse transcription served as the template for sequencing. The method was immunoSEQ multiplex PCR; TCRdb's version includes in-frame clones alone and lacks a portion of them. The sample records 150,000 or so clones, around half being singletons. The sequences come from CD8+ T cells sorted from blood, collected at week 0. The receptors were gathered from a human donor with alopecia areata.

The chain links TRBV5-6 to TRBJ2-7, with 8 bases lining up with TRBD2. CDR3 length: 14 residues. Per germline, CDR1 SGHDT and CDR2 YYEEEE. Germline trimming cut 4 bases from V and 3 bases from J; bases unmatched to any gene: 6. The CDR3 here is CASSPGGGFYEQYF. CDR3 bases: TGTGCCAGCAGCCCCGGGGGGGGCTTCTACGAGCAGTACTTC. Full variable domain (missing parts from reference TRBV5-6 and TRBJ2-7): DAGVTQSPTHLIKTRGQQVTLRCSPKSGHDTVSWYQQALGQGPQFIFQYYEEEERQRGNFPDRFSGHQFPNYSSELNVNALLLGDSALYLCASSPGGGFYEQYFGPGTRLTVT.

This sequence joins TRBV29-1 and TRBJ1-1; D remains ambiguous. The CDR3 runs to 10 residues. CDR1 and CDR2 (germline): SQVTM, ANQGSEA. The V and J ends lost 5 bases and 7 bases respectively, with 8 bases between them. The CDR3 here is CSVQLDEAFF. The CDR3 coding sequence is TGCAGCGTTCAGCTCGATGAAGCTTTCTTT. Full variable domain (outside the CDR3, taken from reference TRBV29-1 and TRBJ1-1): SAVISQKPSRDICQRGTSLTIQCQVDSQVTMMFWYRQQPGQSLTLIATANQGSEATYESGFVIDKFPISRPNLTFSTLTVSNMSPEDSSIYLCSVQLDEAFFGQGTRLTVV.

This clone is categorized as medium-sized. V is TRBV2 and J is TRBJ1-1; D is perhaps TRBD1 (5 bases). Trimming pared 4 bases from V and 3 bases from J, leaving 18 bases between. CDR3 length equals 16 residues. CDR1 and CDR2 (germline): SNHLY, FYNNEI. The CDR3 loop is CASSASRGKGHTEAFF. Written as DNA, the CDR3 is TGTGCCAGCAGTGCGAGTCGGGGGAAGGGGCACACTGAAGCTTTCTTT.

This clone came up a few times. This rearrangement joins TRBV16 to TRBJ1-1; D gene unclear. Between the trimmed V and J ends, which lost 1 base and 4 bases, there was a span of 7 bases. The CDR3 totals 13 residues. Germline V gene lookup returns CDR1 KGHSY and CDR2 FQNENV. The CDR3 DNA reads TGTGCCAGCAGCCAATTTCTGGGCACTGAAGCTTTCTTT. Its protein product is CASSQFLGTEAFF.

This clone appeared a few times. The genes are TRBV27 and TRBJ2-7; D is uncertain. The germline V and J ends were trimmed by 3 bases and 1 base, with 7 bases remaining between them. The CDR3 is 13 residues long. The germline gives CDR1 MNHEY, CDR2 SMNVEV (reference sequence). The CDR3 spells CASSFGTSYEQYF. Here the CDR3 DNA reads TGTGCCAGCAGTTTTGGCACATCCTACGAGCAGTACTTC.

In DNA form, the CDR3 reads TGTGCCAGCAGCTCCCGGGACAGGAACACTGAAGCTTTCTTT. Protein product: CASSSRDRNTEAFF. The chain uses TRBV9 and TRBJ1-1, with 7 bases matching TRBD1. J gave up 1 base and V 4 bases, and 4 bases lay outside the gene matches. Germline V CDR1 and CDR2: SGDLS, YYNGEE. The CDR3 runs to 14 residues.

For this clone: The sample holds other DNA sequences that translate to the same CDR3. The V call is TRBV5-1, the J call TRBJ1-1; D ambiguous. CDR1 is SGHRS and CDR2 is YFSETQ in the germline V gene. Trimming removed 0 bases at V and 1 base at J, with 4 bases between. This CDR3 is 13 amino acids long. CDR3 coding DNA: TGCGCCAGCAGCTTGGGTGGGAACACTGAAGCTTTCTTT. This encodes CASSLGGNTEAFF.

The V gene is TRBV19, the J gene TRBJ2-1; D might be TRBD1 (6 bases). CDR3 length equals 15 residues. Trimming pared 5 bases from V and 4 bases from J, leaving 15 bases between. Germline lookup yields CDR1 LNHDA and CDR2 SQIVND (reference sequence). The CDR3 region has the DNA TGTGCCAGTAGTCCACAGAAGGGACAATACAATGAGCAGTTCTTC. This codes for CASSPQKGQYNEQFF.

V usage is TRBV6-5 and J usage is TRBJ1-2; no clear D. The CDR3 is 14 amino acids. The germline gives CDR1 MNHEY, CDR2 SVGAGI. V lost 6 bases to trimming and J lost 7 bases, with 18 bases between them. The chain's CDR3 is CASRARGSQGGYTF. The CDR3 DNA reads TGTGCCAGCAGGGCCCGCGGTTCCCAAGGTGGCTACACCTTC.

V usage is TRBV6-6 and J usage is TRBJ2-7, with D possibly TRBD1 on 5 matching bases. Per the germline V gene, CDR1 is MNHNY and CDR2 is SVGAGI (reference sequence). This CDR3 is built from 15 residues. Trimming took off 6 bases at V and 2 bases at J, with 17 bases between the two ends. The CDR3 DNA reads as TGTGCCAGCAGCGATGACCCGAAGGGGCCCTACGAGCAGTACTTC. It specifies CASSDDPKGPYEQYF.

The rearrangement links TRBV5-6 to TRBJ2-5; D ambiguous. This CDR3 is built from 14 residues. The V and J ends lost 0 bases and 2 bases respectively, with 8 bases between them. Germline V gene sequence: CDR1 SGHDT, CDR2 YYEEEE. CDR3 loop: CASSLGAGQETQYF. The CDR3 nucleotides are TGTGCCAGCAGCTTGGGGGCAGGACAAGAGACCCAGTACTTC. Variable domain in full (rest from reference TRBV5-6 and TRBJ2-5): DAGVTQSPTHLIKTRGQQVTLRCSPKSGHDTVSWYQQALGQGPQFIFQYYEEEERQRGNFPDRFSGHQFPNYSSELNVNALLLGDSALYLCASSLGAGQETQYFGPGTRLLVL.

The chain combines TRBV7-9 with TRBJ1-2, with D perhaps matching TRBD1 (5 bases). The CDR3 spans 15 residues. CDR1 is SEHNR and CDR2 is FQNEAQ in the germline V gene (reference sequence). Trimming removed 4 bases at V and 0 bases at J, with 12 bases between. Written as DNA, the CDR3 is TGTGCCAGCAGCTCCCGGGACGGATCTAACTATGGCTACACCTTC. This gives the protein CASSSRDGSNYGYTF.

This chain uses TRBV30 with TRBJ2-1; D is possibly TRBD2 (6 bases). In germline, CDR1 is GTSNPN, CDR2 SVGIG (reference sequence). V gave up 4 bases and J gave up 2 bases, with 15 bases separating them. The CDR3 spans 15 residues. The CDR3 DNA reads TGTGCCTGGACGTTGGGGGGTCTTCCCTACAATGAGCAGTTCTTC. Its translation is CAWTLGGLPYNEQFF. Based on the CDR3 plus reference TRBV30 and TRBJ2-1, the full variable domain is SQTIHQWPATLVQPVGSPLSLECTVEGTSNPNLYWYRQAAGRGLQLLFYSVGIGQISSEVPQNLSASRPQDRQFILSSKKLLLSDSGFYLCAWTLGGLPYNEQFFGPGTRLTVL.

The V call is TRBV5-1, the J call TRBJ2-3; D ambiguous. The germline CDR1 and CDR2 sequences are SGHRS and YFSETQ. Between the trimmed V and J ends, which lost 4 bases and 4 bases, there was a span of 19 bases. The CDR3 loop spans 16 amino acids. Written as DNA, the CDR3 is TGCGCCAGCAGCCCGGGTCTTGGCAGCGCTTCAGATACGCAGTATTTT. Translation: CASSPGLGSASDTQYF.

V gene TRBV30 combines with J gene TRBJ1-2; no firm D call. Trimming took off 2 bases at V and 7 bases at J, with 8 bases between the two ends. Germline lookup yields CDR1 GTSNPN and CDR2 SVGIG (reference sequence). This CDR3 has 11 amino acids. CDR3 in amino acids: CAWSRGVGYTF. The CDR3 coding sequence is TGTGCCTGGAGTCGTGGGGTTGGCTACACCTTC.

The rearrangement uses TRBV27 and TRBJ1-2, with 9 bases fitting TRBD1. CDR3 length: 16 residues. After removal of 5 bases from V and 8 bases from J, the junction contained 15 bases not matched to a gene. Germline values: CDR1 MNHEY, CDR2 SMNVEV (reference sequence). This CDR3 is CASSTTGTGNRNGYTF. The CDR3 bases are TGTGCCAGCAGTACGACCGGGACAGGGAATAGGAACGGCTACACCTTC.

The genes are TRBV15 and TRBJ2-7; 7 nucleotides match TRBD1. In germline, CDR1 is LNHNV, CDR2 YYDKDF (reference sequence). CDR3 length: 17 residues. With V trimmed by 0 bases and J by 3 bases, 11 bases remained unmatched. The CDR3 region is CATSRDSVDREGYEQYF. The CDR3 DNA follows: TGTGCCACCAGCAGAGATTCCGTCGACAGGGAAGGCTACGAGCAGTACTTC. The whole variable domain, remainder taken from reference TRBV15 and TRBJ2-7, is DAMVIQNPRYQVTQFGKPVTLSCSQTLNHNVMYWYQQKSSQAPKLLFHYYDKDFNNEADTPDNFQSRRPNTSFCFLDIRSPGLGDTAMYLCATSRDSVDREGYEQYFGPGTRLTVT.

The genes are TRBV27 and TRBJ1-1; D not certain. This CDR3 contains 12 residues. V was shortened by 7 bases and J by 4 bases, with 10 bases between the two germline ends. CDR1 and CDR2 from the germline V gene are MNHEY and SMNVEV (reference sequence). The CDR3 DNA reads TGTGCCAGCAAGACCCGGCTCACTGAAGCTTTCTTT. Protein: CASKTRLTEAFF.

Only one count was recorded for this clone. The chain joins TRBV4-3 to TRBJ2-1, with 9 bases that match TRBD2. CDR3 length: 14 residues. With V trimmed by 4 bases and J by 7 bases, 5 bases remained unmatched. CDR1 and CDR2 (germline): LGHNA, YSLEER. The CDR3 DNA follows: TGCGCCAGCAGCCCCTCGGCGGGGGGGAATGAGCAGTTCTTC. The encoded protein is CASSPSAGGNEQFF.

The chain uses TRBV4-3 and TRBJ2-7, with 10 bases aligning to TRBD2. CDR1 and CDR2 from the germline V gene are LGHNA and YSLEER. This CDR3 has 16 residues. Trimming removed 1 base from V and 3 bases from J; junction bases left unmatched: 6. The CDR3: CASSQATSGELYEQYF. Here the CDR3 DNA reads TGCGCCAGCAGCCAAGCAACTAGCGGGGAACTCTACGAGCAGTACTTC.

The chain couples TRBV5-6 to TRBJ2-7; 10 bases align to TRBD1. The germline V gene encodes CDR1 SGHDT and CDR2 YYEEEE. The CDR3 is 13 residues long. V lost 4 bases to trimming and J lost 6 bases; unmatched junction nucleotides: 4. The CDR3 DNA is TGTGCCAGCAGCCATGGACAGGGGGGCGAGCAGTACTTC. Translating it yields CASSHGQGGEQYF.

The chain's CDR3 is CSVVTGVRYEQYF. CDR3 in DNA: TGCAGCGTGGTGACAGGGGTCCGTTACGAGCAGTACTTC. The chain joins TRBV29-1 to TRBJ2-7; 8 nucleotides line up with TRBD1. Germline CDR1 reads SQVTM; CDR2 reads ANQGSEA. The V gene end was trimmed by 6 bases and the J gene end by 4 bases; junction bases not matched to a gene: 8. The CDR3 is made up of 13 amino acids.

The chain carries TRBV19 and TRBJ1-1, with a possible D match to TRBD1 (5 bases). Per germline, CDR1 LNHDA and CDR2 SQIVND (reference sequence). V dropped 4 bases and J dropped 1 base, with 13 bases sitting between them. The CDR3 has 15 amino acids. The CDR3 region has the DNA TGTGCCAGTAGTACCCCCAGGGCGGGGAACACTGAAGCTTTCTTT. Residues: CASSTPRAGNTEAFF.

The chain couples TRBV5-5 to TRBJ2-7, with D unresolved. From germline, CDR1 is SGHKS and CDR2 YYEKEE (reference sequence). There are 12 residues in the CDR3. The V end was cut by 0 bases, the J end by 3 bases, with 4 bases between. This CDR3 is CASSLEGYEQYF. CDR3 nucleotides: TGTGCCAGCAGCTTGGAGGGCTACGAGCAGTACTTC.

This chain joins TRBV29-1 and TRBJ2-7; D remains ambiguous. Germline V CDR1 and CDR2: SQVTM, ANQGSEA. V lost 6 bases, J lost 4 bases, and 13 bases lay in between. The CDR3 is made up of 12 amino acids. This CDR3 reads CSVRLTEYEQYF. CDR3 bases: TGCAGCGTCCGACTCACGGAGTACGAGCAGTACTTC.

The CDR3 bases are TGTGCCAGCAGCCACGTCTGGACAGCCACTGAAGCTTTCTTT. It is translated as CASSHVWTATEAFF. The rearrangement joins TRBV13 to TRBJ1-1, with a possible D match to TRBD1 (6 bases). Germline CDR1 is PRHDT and CDR2 is FYEKMQ (reference sequence). Trimming took off 5 bases at V and 4 bases at J, with 14 bases between the two ends. This CDR3 has 14 amino acids.

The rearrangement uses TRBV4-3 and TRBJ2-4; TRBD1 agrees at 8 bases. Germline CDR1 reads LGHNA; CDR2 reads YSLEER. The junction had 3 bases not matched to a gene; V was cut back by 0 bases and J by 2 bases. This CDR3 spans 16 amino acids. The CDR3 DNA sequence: TGCGCCAGCAGCCAAGACAGGGGGCAAACCAAAAACATTCAGTACTTC. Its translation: CASSQDRGQTKNIQYF.

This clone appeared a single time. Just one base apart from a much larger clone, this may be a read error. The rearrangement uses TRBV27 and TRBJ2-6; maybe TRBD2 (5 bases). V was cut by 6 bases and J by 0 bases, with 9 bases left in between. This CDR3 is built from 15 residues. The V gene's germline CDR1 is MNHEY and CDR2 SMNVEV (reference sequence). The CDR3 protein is CASSLRGSGANVLTF. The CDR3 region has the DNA TGTGCCAGCAGCTTACGGGGCTCTGGGGCCAACGTCCTGACTTTC.

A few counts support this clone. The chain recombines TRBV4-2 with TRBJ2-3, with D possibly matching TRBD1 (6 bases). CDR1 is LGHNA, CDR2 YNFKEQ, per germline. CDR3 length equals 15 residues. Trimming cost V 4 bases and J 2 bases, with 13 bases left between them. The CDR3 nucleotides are TGTGCCAGCAGCCCGTCGACAGGCACCACAGATACGCAGTATTTT. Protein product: CASSPSTGTTDTQYF.

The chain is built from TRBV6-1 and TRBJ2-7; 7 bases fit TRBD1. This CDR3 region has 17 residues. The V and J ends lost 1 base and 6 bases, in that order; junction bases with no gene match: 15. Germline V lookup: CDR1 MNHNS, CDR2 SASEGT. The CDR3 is CASSEEGAPGTEAEQYF. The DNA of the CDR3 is TGTGCCAGCAGTGAAGAAGGGGCGCCCGGGACAGAAGCCGAGCAGTACTTC.

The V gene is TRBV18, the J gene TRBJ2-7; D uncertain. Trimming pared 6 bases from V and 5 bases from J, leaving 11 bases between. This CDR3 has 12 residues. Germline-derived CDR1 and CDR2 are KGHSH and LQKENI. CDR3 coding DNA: TGTGCCAGCTCCCTTAGGGTGGACGAGCAGTACTTC. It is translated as CASSLRVDEQYF.

This chain's CDR3 is CSVFSDSTYEQYF. The CDR3 nucleotides read TGCAGCGTATTTTCTGACAGCACCTACGAGCAGTACTTC. This chain connects TRBV29-1 to TRBJ2-7; the D gene is possibly TRBD1 (5 bases). Trimming took 6 bases from V and 2 from J, leaving 14 bases between them. The length of the CDR3 is 13 residues. Germline V gene data show CDR1 as SQVTM and CDR2 as ANQGSEA.